The entry below gives a single TCR beta chain sequence along with its context. Profiled with immunoSEQ multiplex PCR; TCRdb holds only in-frame clones, not every one. The table records about 160,000 clones, approximately 90% of them present only once. This entry comes from a study of blood T cell repertoires in COVID-19. The germline CDR1 and CDR2 sequences are MNHGY and SVAAGI. V was pared by 6 bases and J by 8 bases, with 5 bases between. This CDR3 is 10 amino acids long. This TCR was sampled from a woman in her sixties who had recovered from COVID-19. Sequencing was carried out using peripheral blood. J is TRBJ2-1 and V is TRBV6-9; D gene unclear. This CDR3 reads CASRGDEQFF. The CDR3 nucleotides are TGTGCCAGCAGGGGCGATGAGCAGTTCTTC.